Listed below are T cell receptor beta chains from one sample, sequenced in a study of early T cells in non-severe SARS-CoV-2 infection. TCRdb called the 5' RACE reads again in MiXCR, with one record for every CDR3 protein. The sample includes 60,000 to 85,000 distinct CDR3 sequences, around 15% seen only once; the top ten take less than 15%. Sample: whole blood. These receptors all come from an adult who was a healthcare worker with PCR-confirmed SARS-CoV-2 infection or an uninfected control (not recorded which). CDR3s include the opening cysteine and the closing phenylalanine or tryptophan. Fields, in order: CDR3 protein, CDR3 DNA, V gene, J gene, D gene, clone size. A D gene is named only where the DNA matches it firmly. Clone size is not always given. Where it is, it says once, few, many or a class for expanded clones.

CDR3: CASSLSRLASDTQYF
DNA: TGTGCCAGCAGCCTTAGTCGACTAGCGTCAGATACGCAGTATTTT
V: TRBV13
J: TRBJ2-3
D: TRBD2
size: many

CDR3: CASSLANRRNTGELFF
DNA: TGTGCCAGCAGCTTAGCGAACAGGCGTAACACCGGGGAGCTGTTTTTT
V: TRBV7-8
J: TRBJ2-2
D: -
size: -

CDR3: CASSPPGDFSNEKLFF
DNA: TGTGCCAGCAGTCCACCAGGGGATTTTTCTAATGAAAAACTGTTTTTT
V: TRBV12-3/TRBV12-4
J: TRBJ1-4
D: -
size: many

CDR3: CASSYGQGFTYEQYF
DNA: TGTGCCAGCAGCTACGGACAGGGCTTTACCTACGAGCAGTACTTC
V: TRBV7-6
J: TRBJ2-7
D: TRBD1
size: -

CDR3: CSAVGVGISNNEQFF
DNA: TGCAGTGCTGTGGGAGTGGGCATCTCCAACAATGAGCAGTTCTTC
V: TRBV20-1
J: TRBJ2-1
D: -
size: -

CDR3: CASSLETGSTNEKLFF
DNA: TGTGCCAGCAGCTTAGAGACAGGCTCCACTAATGAAAAACTGTTTTTT
V: TRBV11-2
J: TRBJ1-4
D: -
size: -

CDR3: CSVVEGREYGYTF
DNA: TGCAGCGTTGTAGAGGGCAGGGAGTATGGCTACACCTTC
V: TRBV29-1
J: TRBJ1-2
D: -
size: few

CDR3: CASSYRRGNYGYTF
DNA: TGTGCCAGCAGTTACCGCAGGGGCAACTATGGCTACACCTTC
V: TRBV12-3/TRBV12-4
J: TRBJ1-2
D: -
size: many

CDR3: CATGEKGGTEAFF
DNA: TGTGCCACCGGAGAAAAAGGCGGGACTGAAGCTTTCTTT
V: TRBV15
J: TRBJ1-1
D: -
size: -

CDR3: CASSMSRESPLHF
DNA: TGTGCCAGCAGTATGAGTCGGGAATCACCCCTCCACTTT
V: TRBV6-2/TRBV6-3
J: TRBJ1-6
D: -
size: -

CDR3: CASSQVGLAGGPTDTQYF
DNA: TGCGCCAGCAGCCAAGTGGGACTAGCGGGGGGGCCGACAGATACGCAGTATTTT
V: TRBV4-1
J: TRBJ2-3
D: TRBD2
size: -

CDR3: CASSLRQNTEAFF
DNA: TGTGCCAGCAGTTTGAGACAGAACACTGAAGCTTTCTTT
V: TRBV27
J: TRBJ1-1
D: -
size: few

CDR3: CASSLAGVITDTQYF
DNA: TGCGCCAGCAGCTTAGCGGGAGTTATCACAGATACGCAGTATTTT
V: TRBV5-1
J: TRBJ2-3
D: TRBD2
size: -

CDR3: CASSYSWMTDTQYF
DNA: TGTGCCAGCAGTTACTCCTGGATGACAGATACGCAGTATTTT
V: TRBV6-5
J: TRBJ2-3
D: -
size: few

CDR3: CASRTGSSYEQYF
DNA: TGTGCCAGCAGGACAGGCAGCTCCTACGAGCAGTACTTC
V: TRBV6-2/TRBV6-3
J: TRBJ2-7
D: -
size: -

CDR3: CASSLRTGGRGETQYF
DNA: TGTGCCAGCAGCTTACGGACAGGGGGTAGAGGAGAGACCCAGTACTTC
V: TRBV11-3
J: TRBJ2-5
D: TRBD1
size: -

CDR3: CASSMGAGPSGYTF
DNA: TGTGCCAGTAGTATGGGAGCAGGGCCCAGTGGCTACACCTTC
V: TRBV19
J: TRBJ1-2
D: -
size: -

CDR3: CASSPGGVETQYF
DNA: TGTGCCAGCAGCCCCGGGGGGGTAGAGACCCAGTACTTC
V: TRBV6-6
J: TRBJ2-5
D: TRBD2
size: -

CDR3: CSVEGLNTEAFF
DNA: TGCAGCGTTGAAGGATTGAACACTGAAGCTTTCTTT
V: TRBV29-1
J: TRBJ1-1
D: -
size: few